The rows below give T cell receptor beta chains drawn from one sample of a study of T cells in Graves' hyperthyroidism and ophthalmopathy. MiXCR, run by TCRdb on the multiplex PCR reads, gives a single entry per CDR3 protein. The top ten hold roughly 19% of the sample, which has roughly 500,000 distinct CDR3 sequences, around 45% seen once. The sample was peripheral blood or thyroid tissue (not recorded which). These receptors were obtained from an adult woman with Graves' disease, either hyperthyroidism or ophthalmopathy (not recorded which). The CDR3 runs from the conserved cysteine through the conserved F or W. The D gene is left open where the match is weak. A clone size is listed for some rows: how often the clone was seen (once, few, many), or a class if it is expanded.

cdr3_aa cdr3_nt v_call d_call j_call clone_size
CATSRDDRGSRQPQHF TGTGCCACCAGCAGAGATGACAGAGGGAGTAGGCAGCCCCAGCATTTT TRBV15 NA TRBJ1-5 few
CASSIGNSPLHF TGTGCCAGTAGTATTGGTAATTCACCCCTCCACTTT TRBV19 NA TRBJ1-6 many
CASSPHWPSIYEQYF TGTGCCAGCAGTCCACATTGGCCCTCCATCTACGAGCAGTACTTC TRBV28 NA TRBJ2-7 NA
CASSTGLAGKNEQFF TGTGCCAGCAGTACCGGACTAGCGGGAAAGAATGAGCAGTTCTTC TRBV6-6 TRBD2 TRBJ2-1 few
CAAGVSGGETQYF TGTGCCGCAGGCGTCTCAGGGGGAGAGACCCAGTACTTC TRBV12-3/TRBV12-4 TRBD1 TRBJ2-5 many
CASSPTGTGELFF TGTGCCAGCAGCCCCACGGGAACCGGGGAGCTGTTTTTT TRBV11-2 NA TRBJ2-2 many
CSADATGEF TGCAGTGCTGACGCCACAGGGGAGTTC TRBV20-1 TRBD1 TRBJ2-5 NA
CASSQDLLGTQYF TGTGCCAGCAGCCAAGATCTCTTGGGGACCCAGTACTTC TRBV4-2 NA TRBJ2-5 NA
CASSRGGTTEAFF TGCGCCAGCAGCCGGGGGGGAACCACTGAAGCTTTCTTT TRBV5-1 NA TRBJ1-1 many
CAIPLGRRTDTQYF TGTGCCATCCCCTTGGGGAGGCGCACAGATACGCAGTATTTT TRBV10-3 NA TRBJ2-3 NA
CASSKKSGLVKETQYF TGTGCCAGTAGTAAGAAATCGGGACTTGTTAAAGAGACCCAGTACTTC TRBV19 NA TRBJ2-5 many
CASNDLSGANVLTF TGCGCCAGCAATGATCTCTCTGGGGCCAACGTCCTGACTTTC TRBV5-1 NA TRBJ2-6 few
CASSFTGGATEAFF TGTGCCAGCAGTTTTACAGGGGGTGCCACTGAAGCTTTCTTT TRBV12-3/TRBV12-4 TRBD1 TRBJ1-1 many
CASSLVQRAPNTEAFF TGTGCCAGCAGCTTAGTTCAGAGAGCACCGAACACTGAAGCTTTCTTT TRBV7-9 NA TRBJ1-1 many
CSARVGVGTFNEKLFF TGCAGTGCTAGAGTTGGGGTAGGGACCTTTAATGAAAAACTGTTTTTT TRBV20-1 NA TRBJ1-4 many
CASSQRKYEQYF TGTGCCAGCAGCCAGAGAAAATACGAGCAGTACTTC TRBV3-1 NA TRBJ2-7 many
CASSLGGDAAFF TGTGCCAGCAGCTTAGGAGGGGACGCAGCTTTCTTT TRBV5-6 NA TRBJ1-1 NA
CAISEPKDGMGNTEAFF TGTGCCATCAGTGAGCCAAAGGACGGAATGGGGAATACTGAAGCTTTCTTT TRBV10-3 NA TRBJ1-1 few
CASIAGHRPSAGYTF TGTGCCAGCATCGCGGGACACCGTCCCTCCGCGGGCTACACCTTC TRBV6-1 NA TRBJ1-2 NA
CASSLGQGSREQYF TGTGCCAGCAGCTTAGGACAGGGAAGCCGCGAGCAGTACTTC TRBV7-2 TRBD1 TRBJ2-7 NA
CSVSDRGVAGPSPYEQYF TGCAGCGTCAGCGACAGGGGGGTAGCGGGACCCAGTCCTTACGAGCAGTACTTC TRBV29-1 NA TRBJ2-7 NA
CSASSGKETGELFF TGCAGTGCTAGTAGCGGGAAGGAGACCGGGGAGCTGTTTTTT TRBV20-1 TRBD2 TRBJ2-2 NA
CASSQAINRGHSPLHF TGTGCCAGCAGCCAAGCTATAAACCGAGGGCATTCACCCCTCCACTTT TRBV2 NA TRBJ1-6 NA
CSARDLTGTADGYTF TGCAGTGCTAGAGACTTGACAGGAACCGCAGATGGCTACACCTTC TRBV20-1 NA TRBJ1-2 NA
CASSLGLNSNQPQHF TGCGCCAGCAGCTTGGGGCTCAATAGCAATCAGCCCCAGCATTTT TRBV5-1 NA TRBJ1-5 NA
CASSFRQGPNQPQHF TGTGCCAGCAGCTTTAGACAGGGTCCTAATCAGCCCCAGCATTTT TRBV7-2 TRBD1 TRBJ1-5 NA
CASSERGLERAQHF TGTGCCAGCAGTGAGAGGGGCCTCGAGCGGGCCCAGCATTTT TRBV27 NA TRBJ1-5 many
CASSLGILGANVLTF TGTGCCAGCAGCTTAGGGATCTTAGGGGCCAACGTCCTGACTTTC TRBV7-2 NA TRBJ2-6 many
CATSRDLGTGELFF TGTGCCACCAGCAGAGATCTGGGTACCGGGGAGCTGTTTTTT TRBV15 NA TRBJ2-2 many
CSVTGQWGGYTF TGCAGCGTGACGGGACAGTGGGGTGGCTACACCTTC TRBV29-1 TRBD1 TRBJ1-2 NA
CSAGLAGVYEQYF TGCAGTGCTGGACTAGCGGGAGTCTACGAGCAGTACTTC TRBV20-1 TRBD2 TRBJ2-7 NA
CASSKRSLSLANTGELFF TGTGCCAGCAGCAAACGCTCCCTCTCTTTGGCCAACACCGGGGAGCTGTTTTTT TRBV25-1 NA TRBJ2-2 NA
CAISEEGLLTDSTNYEQYF TGTGCCATCAGTGAGGAGGGACTGTTGACAGACTCTACCAACTACGAGCAGTACTTC TRBV10-3 NA TRBJ2-7 NA
CSARPADRAYEQYF TGCAGTGCTCGACCGGCGGACAGGGCCTACGAGCAGTACTTC TRBV20-1 TRBD1 TRBJ2-7 NA
CSAGLVGIQETQYF TGCAGTGCGGGACTAGTGGGTATCCAAGAGACCCAGTACTTC TRBV20-1 TRBD2 TRBJ2-5 NA
CATSSRDSRNQPQHF TGTGCCACCAGCAGCCGGGACAGCCGCAATCAGCCCCAGCATTTT TRBV15 TRBD1 TRBJ1-5 NA
CASSLFQGAIYEQYF TGTGCCAGCAGCTTATTCCAGGGGGCTATCTACGAGCAGTACTTC TRBV11-2 TRBD1 TRBJ2-7 many
CASSQETGEETQYF TGCGCCAGCAGCCAAGAGACAGGAGAAGAGACCCAGTACTTC TRBV4-1 NA TRBJ2-5 many
CASSLAGRRAGELFF TGTGCCAGCAGCTTAGCAGGGAGGCGGGCCGGGGAGCTGTTTTTT TRBV7-2 NA TRBJ2-2 few
CDICSAYRGSPLHF NA TRBV10-3 NA TRBJ1-6 NA
CATSGGSQTQYF TGTGCCACCAGTGGGGGTTCGCAGACCCAGTACTTC TRBV24-1 NA TRBJ2-5 many